Following are 30 T cell receptor beta chains from one sample sequenced in a study of vaccination effects on CD4 cells after COVID-19. These TCRs' antigens remain unknown. Culturing for ten to eleven days preceded CD4+ T cell isolation. Generated by immunoSEQ multiplex PCR, the TCRdb table keeps only in-frame clones and is missing some. Altogether 70,000 to 75,000 clones are present, over 60% being singletons, with the ten largest covering roughly 2%. The input for sequencing was CD4+ T cells from PBMCs cultured without peptide, taken before COVID-19 vaccination. Every receptor here comes from a human donor who received a COVID-19 vaccine.

The chain employs TRBV5-1 and TRBJ1-6; possibly TRBD1 for D (5 bases). V was pared by 0 bases and J by 5 bases, with 9 bases between. CDR1 is SGHRS and CDR2 is YFSETQ in the germline V gene. This CDR3 is 15 amino acids long. The CDR3 DNA sequence: TGCGCCAGCAGCTTGGTCGGCAGGGATAATTCACCCCTCCACTTT. It yields the protein CASSLVGRDNSPLHF.

This clone was observed a few times. The genes are TRBV18 and TRBJ2-2; 7 bases map to TRBD1. The CDR3 contains 15 residues. With V trimmed by 1 base and J by 5 bases, 4 bases remained unmatched. CDR1 KGHSH and CDR2 LQKENI come from the germline V gene. As DNA, the CDR3 is TGTGCCAGCTCACCACTGACAGGGAGTACCGGGGAGCTGTTTTTT. The encoded protein is CASSPLTGSTGELFF. The whole variable domain, remainder taken from reference TRBV18 and TRBJ2-2, is NAGVMQNPRHLVRRRGQEARLRCSPMKGHSHVYWYRQLPEEGLKFMVYLQKENIIDESGMPKERFSAEFPKEGPSILRIQQVVRGDSAAYFCASSPLTGSTGELFFGEGSRLTVL.

V is TRBV5-1 and J is TRBJ1-2, with 8 bases identical to TRBD1. The CDR3 totals 14 residues. After removal of 5 bases from V and 6 bases from J, the junction contained 9 bases not matched to a gene. Germline V gene lookup returns CDR1 SGHRS and CDR2 YFSETQ. The CDR3 sequence is CASRSPDRGDGYTF. For the CDR3, the DNA is TGCGCCAGCAGATCCCCCGACAGGGGAGATGGCTACACCTTC. Full variable domain (remainder filled in from reference TRBV5-1 and TRBJ1-2): KAGVTQTPRYLIKTRGQQVTLSCSPISGHRSVSWYQQTPGQGLQFLFEYFSETQRNKGNFPGRFSGRQFSNSRSEMNVSTLELGDSALYLCASRSPDRGDGYTFGSGTRLTVV.

The J gene is TRBJ1-5, the V gene TRBV19; the D is unclear. V was pared by 3 bases and J by 4 bases, with 10 bases between. CDR3 length equals 14 residues. In germline, CDR1 is LNHDA, CDR2 SQIVND (reference sequence). CDR3 sequence (DNA): TGTGCCAGTAGTATGGGCAGCAGAAATCAGCCCCAGCATTTT. It translates to CASSMGSRNQPQHF.

This chain links TRBV6-5 with TRBJ1-1; D unclear. The V gene lost 0 bases and the J gene lost 4 bases, with 12 bases spanning the gap. Germline assignment: CDR1 MNHEY and CDR2 SVGAGI. The CDR3 runs 15 residues. The CDR3 loop is CASSYSARVRTEAFF. In DNA, the CDR3 is TGTGCCAGCAGTTACTCAGCACGGGTTCGCACTGAAGCTTTCTTT.

This clone was recorded only once. V and J are TRBV24-1 and TRBJ1-2; unclear D gene. The CDR3 runs 13 residues. The V and J ends lost 4 bases and 4 bases respectively, with 9 bases between them. CDR1 and CDR2 (germline): KGHDR, SFDVKD. CDR3 amino acids: CATSDTTVYGYTF. In DNA, the CDR3 is TGTGCCACCAGTGACACAACGGTCTATGGCTACACCTTC.

The chain recombines TRBV6-6 with TRBJ2-3; D is unclear. Trimming cost V 6 bases and J 3 bases, with 4 bases left between them. The CDR3 extends over 11 amino acids. Germline V lookup: CDR1 MNHNY, CDR2 SVGAGI (reference sequence). The CDR3 nucleotides read TGTGCCAGCAGCCTAACAGATACGCAGTATTTT. Translation: CASSLTDTQYF.

This clone has a handful of counts. The chain joins TRBV18 to TRBJ1-1, with 8 bases fitting TRBD1. The length of the CDR3 is 14 residues. V trimming: 5 bases; J trimming: 1 base; junction bases outside the gene matches: 3. Germline CDR1 KGHSH, CDR2 LQKENI. The CDR3: CASSSDRENTEAFF. The CDR3 DNA sequence: TGTGCCAGCTCATCGGACAGGGAGAACACTGAAGCTTTCTTT.

V usage is TRBV5-1 and J usage is TRBJ1-2; 9 bases agree with TRBD1. V was clipped by 4 bases and J by 4 bases; unmatched bases: 5. The CDR3 is 14 amino acids. Looked up from germline, CDR1 is SGHRS and CDR2 is YFSETQ. The CDR3 region has the DNA TGCGCCAGCAGCGAGGACAGGGGAGCCTATGGCTACACCTTC. Amino acids: CASSEDRGAYGYTF.

The J gene is TRBJ2-7, the V gene TRBV7-8; 8 positions match TRBD1. This CDR3 has 13 residues. J lost 7 bases, V lost 5 bases, and 7 bases had no gene match. CDR1 and CDR2 from the germline V gene are SGHVS and FQNEAQ. The CDR3 here is CASSGRTGREQYV. The CDR3 DNA is TGTGCCAGCAGCGGCCGGACAGGGCGAGAGCAGTACGTC.

This clone was counted between two and nine times. The chain employs TRBV7-9 and TRBJ2-2; 7 bases are shared with TRBD2. There are 14 residues in the CDR3. Germline values: CDR1 SEHNR, CDR2 FQNEAQ (reference sequence). The V and J ends lost 3 bases and 7 bases, in that order; junction bases with no gene match: 5. For the CDR3, the DNA is TGTGCCAGCAGCTTTGAGCGGGGTATCGGGGAGCTGTTTTTT. As protein: CASSFERGIGELFF. The variable domain in full, with the rest retrieved from reference TRBV7-9 and TRBJ2-2, is DTGVSQNPRHKITKRGQNVTFRCDPISEHNRLYWYRQTLGQGPEFLTYFQNEAQLEKSRLLSDRFSAERPKGSFSTLEIQRTEQGDSAMYLCASSFERGIGELFFGEGSRLTVL.

V is TRBV11-2 and J is TRBJ2-7; no clear D. Trimming pared 1 base from V and 2 bases from J, leaving 6 bases between. CDR1 and CDR2 (germline): SGHAT, FQNNGV. CDR3 length: 13 residues. For the CDR3, the DNA is TGTGCCAGCAGCTTAGGGCGAGCCTACGAGCAGTACGTC. Its protein product is CASSLGRAYEQYV.

The CDR3 coding sequence is TGTGCCAGCTCACCGCGGGCGGATTATAATGAAAAACTGTTTTTT. The encoded protein is CASSPRADYNEKLFF. The chain joins TRBV18 to TRBJ1-4; D is unresolved. This CDR3 has 15 residues. The V end was cut by 3 bases, the J end by 4 bases, with 12 bases between. Germline CDR1 KGHSH, CDR2 LQKENI.

This chain connects TRBV24-1 to TRBJ1-2; the D gene is possibly TRBD1 (5 bases). The CDR3 is 15 amino acids. Germline V lookup: CDR1 KGHDR, CDR2 SFDVKD. The V and J ends lost 3 bases and 0 bases respectively, with 10 bases between them. CDR3 loop: CATSDGPGPNYGYTF. The CDR3 coding sequence is TGTGCCACCAGTGATGGGCCAGGGCCTAACTATGGCTACACCTTC.

V usage is TRBV7-2 and J usage is TRBJ2-3, with D maybe TRBD1 (6 bases). In germline, CDR1 is SGHTA, CDR2 FQGNSA. The CDR3 loop spans 15 amino acids. Trimming removed 6 bases from V and 1 base from J, with 14 bases in between. Written as DNA, the CDR3 is TGTGCCAGCAGGAAAGGTGGGGGCGGCACAGATACGCAGTATTTT. This translates into CASRKGGGGTDTQYF.

The J gene is TRBJ1-4, the V gene TRBV19; TRBD1 might be the D (6 bases). The CDR3 runs to 17 residues. The V end lost 3 bases, the J end lost 0 bases, and 14 bases lay between the germline ends. Germline CDR1 reads LNHDA; CDR2 reads SQIVND (reference sequence). CDR3 coding DNA: TGTGCCAGTAGTATTCGGGGGGCGCAGGCAACTAATGAAAAACTGTTTTTT. It is translated as CASSIRGAQATNEKLFF.

The chain employs TRBV10-3 and TRBJ1-6; D is undetermined. Germline-derived CDR1 and CDR2 are ENHRY and SYGVKD. The length of the CDR3 is 14 residues. Trimming removed 4 bases from V and 6 bases from J, with 10 bases in between. CDR3 bases: TGTGCCATCAGTGCGGCAGGAAGTAATTCACCCCTCCACTTT. It is translated as CAISAAGSNSPLHF.

The chain employs TRBV30 and TRBJ1-5; D unclear. Trimming cost V 2 bases and J 6 bases, with 11 bases left between them. This CDR3 has 13 amino acids. Per the germline V gene, CDR1 is GTSNPN and CDR2 is SVGIG (reference sequence). The CDR3 DNA reads as TGTGCCTGGAGTCTAGCGGGTGGTCAGCCCCAGCATTTT. The encoded protein is CAWSLAGGQPQHF. Full variable domain (remainder filled in from reference TRBV30 and TRBJ1-5): SQTIHQWPATLVQPVGSPLSLECTVEGTSNPNLYWYRQAAGRGLQLLFYSVGIGQISSEVPQNLSASRPQDRQFILSSKKLLLSDSGFYLCAWSLAGGQPQHFGDGTRLSIL.

Concerning this clone: Germline is not matched at one junction end, which may reflect a read error. This sequence joins TRBV28 and TRBJ1-2; 7 bases match TRBD1. The CDR3 is 11 amino acids. Per germline, CDR1 MDHEN and CDR2 SYDVKM. The DNA of the CDR3 is TGTGCCAGCAGTCGGACAGGTCTTCGATCCTTC. The encoded protein is CASSRTGLRSF.

The chain recombines TRBV20-1 with TRBJ2-7; D assignment may be TRBD1 or TRBD2 (5 bases each). Germline V lookup: CDR1 DFQATT, CDR2 SNEGSKA (reference sequence). V shed 6 bases and J shed 5 bases, with 11 bases lying between them. The CDR3 covers 11 residues. The CDR3 DNA is TGCAGTGCGTTGAGGGGCCACGAGCAGTACGTC. Translation: CSALRGHEQYV.

This clone has just a few counts. The V gene is TRBV19, the J gene TRBJ1-5; the D gene is possibly TRBD1 (6 bases). The CDR3 contains 17 residues. CDR1 is LNHDA, CDR2 SQIVND, per germline (reference sequence). The V and J ends lost 0 bases and 4 bases respectively, with 16 bases between them. The CDR3 DNA is TGTGCCAGTAGTATAGACCCCTCCGGGGGCTTTAATCAGCCCCAGCATTTT. Translated: CASSIDPSGGFNQPQHF.

The gene calls are TRBV6-5 and TRBJ2-7; D might be TRBD1 (6 bases). Germline CDR1 MNHEY, CDR2 SVGAGI. The CDR3 has 15 amino acids. The V end was cut by 6 bases, the J end by 4 bases, with 19 bases between. The CDR3: CASSKSGTQTYEQYV. The CDR3 DNA is TGTGCCAGCAGCAAATCCGGGACACAAACTTACGAGCAGTACGTC.

The rearrangement joins TRBV9 to TRBJ2-3; D is possibly TRBD1 or TRBD2 (5 bases each). Trimming took 3 bases from V and 0 from J, leaving 11 bases between them. Germline V gives CDR1 SGDLS, CDR2 YYNGEE. CDR3 length: 15 residues. This CDR3 reads CASSGGATSTDTQYF. CDR3 coding DNA: TGTGCCAGCAGCGGAGGGGCTACTAGCACAGATACGCAGTATTTT.

The chain employs TRBV20-1 and TRBJ2-3; D ambiguous. The CDR3 contains 11 residues. Germline values: CDR1 DFQATT, CDR2 SNEGSKA (reference sequence). Trimming left V 6 bases short and J 5 bases short, with 9 bases between. The CDR3 region is CSAPVVDTQYF. The DNA of the CDR3 is TGCAGTGCCCCGGTTGTAGATACGCAGTATTTT.

The chain carries TRBV24-1 and TRBJ2-3; weak D call: TRBD1 (7 bases). The CDR3 totals 17 residues. V lost 3 bases and J 3 bases, leaving 18 bases between the germline ends. CDR1 and CDR2 from the germline V gene are KGHDR and SFDVKD. The CDR3 loop is CATSDTRRGPKTDTQYF. CDR3 sequence (DNA): TGTGCCACCAGTGATACTCGGAGGGGGCCTAAGACAGATACGCAGTATTTT.

The gene calls are TRBV5-1 and TRBJ1-2, with TRBD1 matching over 9 bases. The CDR3 covers 15 residues. The V and J ends lost 1 base and 6 bases, in that order; junction bases with no gene match: 7. The germline V gene encodes CDR1 SGHRS and CDR2 YFSETQ. This CDR3 reads CASSLLQGQGDGYTF. The CDR3 DNA is TGCGCCAGCAGCTTGCTTCAGGGACAGGGCGATGGCTACACCTTC.

This clone was seen a handful of times. This rearrangement joins TRBV4-1 to TRBJ2-1; D is perhaps TRBD1 (6 bases). Deletions cut 6 bases from V and 0 bases from J, with 9 bases between. The CDR3 runs 14 residues. The V gene's germline CDR1 is MGHRA and CDR2 YSYEKL. CDR3: CASRSDSSYNEQFF. In nucleotides, the CDR3 is TGCGCCAGCAGGTCGGACAGCTCCTACAATGAGCAGTTCTTC.

The chain is built from TRBV5-4 and TRBJ2-5, with a tentative D call TRBD1 (6 bases). The CDR3 spans 11 residues. The V end lost 5 bases, the J end lost 4 bases, and 6 bases lay between the germline ends. In germline, CDR1 is SGHNT, CDR2 YYREEE (reference sequence). CDR3 in DNA: TGTGCCAGCAGGGACAGAGAGACCCAGTACTTC. Its translation is CASRDRETQYF. The variable domain in full, completed from reference TRBV5-4 and TRBJ2-5, reads ETGVTQSPTHLIKTRGQQVTLRCSSQSGHNTVSWYQQALGQGPQFIFQYYREEENGRGNFPPRFSGLQFPNYSSELNVNALELDDSALYLCASRDRETQYFGPGTRLLVL.

The chain uses TRBV21-1 and TRBJ2-1. TRBV21-1 is termed a pseudogene. This CDR3 is 17 amino acids long. In DNA, the CDR3 is TGTGCCAGCAGCAAAGTTGAGGGGCGCAGGTCCTACAATGAGCAGTTCTTC. Its translation is CASSKVEGRRSYNEQFF.

The chain couples TRBV29-1 to TRBJ2-5; D is possibly TRBD2 (6 bases). The CDR3 runs 12 residues. In germline, CDR1 is SQVTM, CDR2 ANQGSEA. As DNA, the CDR3 is TGCAAGGTCGGGGGTCTACAAGAGACCCAGTACTTC. It codes for CKVGGLQETQYF. The entire variable domain, with the rest obtained from reference TRBV29-1 and TRBJ2-5, is as follows: SAVISQKPSRDICQRGTSLTIQCQVDSQVTMMFWYRQQPGQSLTLIATANQGSEATYESGFVIDKFPISRPNLTFSTLTVSNMSPEDSSIYLCKVGGLQETQYFGPGTRLLVL.